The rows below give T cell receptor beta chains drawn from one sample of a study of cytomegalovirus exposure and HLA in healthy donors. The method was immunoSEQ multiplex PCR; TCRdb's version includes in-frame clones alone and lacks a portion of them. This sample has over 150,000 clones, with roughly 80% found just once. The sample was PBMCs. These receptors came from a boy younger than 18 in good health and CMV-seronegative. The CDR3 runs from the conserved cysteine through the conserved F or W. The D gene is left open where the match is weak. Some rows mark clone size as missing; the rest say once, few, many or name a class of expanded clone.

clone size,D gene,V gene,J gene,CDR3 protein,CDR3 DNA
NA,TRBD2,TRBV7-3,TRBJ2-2,CASSLGLAENTGELFF,TGTGCCAGCAGCTTGGGACTAGCGGAGAACACCGGGGAGCTGTTTTTT
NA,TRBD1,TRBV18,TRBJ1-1,CASSLGTGGNTEAFF,TGTGCCAGCTCACTAGGTACAGGGGGGAACACTGAAGCTTTCTTT
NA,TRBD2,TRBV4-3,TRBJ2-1,CASSRDGGGDYNEQFF,TGCGCCAGCAGCCGGGACGGCGGGGGGGACTACAATGAGCAGTTCTTC
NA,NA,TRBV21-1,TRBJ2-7,CASSKDIGGSHYEQYF,TGTGCCAGCAGCAAAGATATTGGCGGGTCCCACTACGAGCAGTACTTC
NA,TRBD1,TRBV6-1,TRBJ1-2,CASSGTGTGGYTF,TGTGCCAGCAGTGGCACCGGGACAGGTGGCTACACCTTC
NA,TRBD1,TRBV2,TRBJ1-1,CASSDGTGGWTEAFF,TGTGCCAGCAGCGACGGTACAGGGGGATGGACTGAAGCTTTCTTT
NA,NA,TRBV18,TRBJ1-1,CASSPDRGYTEAFF,TGTGCCAGCTCACCCGACCGGGGGTACACTGAAGCTTTCTTT
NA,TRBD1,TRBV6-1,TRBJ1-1,CATLRDRGYGTEAFF,TGTGCCACCCTCCGGGACAGGGGATATGGCACTGAAGCTTTCTTT
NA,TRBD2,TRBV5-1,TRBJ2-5,CASSAGTSGGEETQYF,TGCGCCAGCAGCGCGGGGACTAGCGGGGGGGAAGAGACCCAGTACTTC
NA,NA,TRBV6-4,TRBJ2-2,CASSPNTQSANTGELFF,TGTGCCAGCAGCCCCAACACCCAGTCCGCGAACACCGGGGAGCTGTTTTTT
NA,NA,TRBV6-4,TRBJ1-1,CASSPEQGSATEAFF,TGTGCCAGCAGCCCGGAACAGGGTTCGGCCACTGAAGCTTTCTTT
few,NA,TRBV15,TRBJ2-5,CATSRYNEGETQYF,TGTGCCACCAGCAGATACAACGAGGGAGAGACCCAGTACTTC
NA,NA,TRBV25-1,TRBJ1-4,CASSEYDDTGEKLFF,TGTGCCAGCAGTGAATACGACGACACTGGTGAAAAACTGTTTTTT
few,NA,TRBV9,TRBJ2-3,CASSVDPGILTDTQYF,TGTGCCAGCAGCGTAGATCCAGGGATTCTCACAGATACGCAGTATTTT
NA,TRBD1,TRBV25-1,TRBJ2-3,CASSAEVWDRTFTDTQYF,TGTGCCAGCAGTGCAGAGGTGTGGGACAGGACTTTCACAGATACGCAGTATTTT
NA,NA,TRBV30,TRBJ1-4,CAWSPKYTSTNEKLFF,TGTGCCTGGAGTCCCAAATACACCTCAACTAATGAAAAACTGTTTTTT
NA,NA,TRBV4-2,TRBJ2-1,CASSQELRLHNEQFF,TGTGCCAGCAGCCAAGAATTAAGACTGCACAATGAGCAGTTCTTC
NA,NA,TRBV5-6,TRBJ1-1,CASSLVGANTEAFF,TGTGCCAGCAGCTTAGTGGGAGCGAACACTGAAGCTTTCTTT
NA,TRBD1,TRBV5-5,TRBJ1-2,CASGSTGDGYTF,TGTGCCAGCGGCAGCACAGGGGATGGCTACACCTTC
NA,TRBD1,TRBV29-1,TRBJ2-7,CSVETGDSYEQYF,TGCAGCGTTGAAACAGGGGACTCCTACGAGCAGTACTTC
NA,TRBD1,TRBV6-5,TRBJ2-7,CASSYFGQGNEQYF,TGTGCCAGCAGTTATTTCGGACAGGGTAACGAGCAGTACTTC
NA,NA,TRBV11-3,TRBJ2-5,CASSLVSGSGETQYF,TGTGCCAGCAGCTTAGTTTCAGGGTCTGGAGAGACCCAGTACTTC
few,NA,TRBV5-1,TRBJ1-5,CASSLGADQPQHF,TGCGCCAGCAGCTTGGGGGCTGATCAGCCCCAGCATTTT
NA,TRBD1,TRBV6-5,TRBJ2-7,CASRQGAYEQYF,TGTGCCAGCAGACAGGGGGCCTACGAGCAGTACTTC
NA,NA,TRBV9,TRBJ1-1,CASSPTGRMDTEAFF,TGTGCCAGCAGTCCAACGGGGAGGATGGACACTGAAGCTTTCTTT
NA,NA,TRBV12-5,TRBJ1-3,CASGPQGLYSGNTIYF,TGTGCTAGTGGACCGCAGGGTTTATACTCTGGAAACACCATATATTTT
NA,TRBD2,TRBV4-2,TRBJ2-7,CASSLQPGLARYEQYF,TGTGCCAGCAGCCTTCAACCGGGACTAGCCCGGTACGAGCAGTACTTC
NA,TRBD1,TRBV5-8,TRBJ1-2,CASSSPGTGHGYTF,TGTGCCAGCAGCTCGCCAGGGACAGGGCATGGCTACACCTTC
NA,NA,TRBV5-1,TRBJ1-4,CASSLDSHFATNEKLFF,TGCGCCAGCAGCTTGGACAGCCATTTTGCAACTAATGAAAAACTGTTTTTT
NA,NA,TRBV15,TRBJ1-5,CATSRGGGFQPQHF,TGTGCCACCAGCAGAGGGGGAGGGTTTCAGCCCCAGCATTTT
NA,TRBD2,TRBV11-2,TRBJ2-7,CASSYSLGGVSEFYEQYF,TGTGCCAGCAGCTATTCCCTCGGGGGGGTGAGCGAATTCTACGAGCAGTACTTC
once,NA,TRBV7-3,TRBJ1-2,CASSLTARNYGYTF,TGTGCCAGCAGCTTAACGGCCAGAAACTATGGCTACACCTTC
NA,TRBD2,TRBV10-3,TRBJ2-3,CAIRRYETSGTSTDTQYF,TGTGCCATCAGGCGATATGAGACTAGCGGGACCAGCACAGATACGCAGTATTTT
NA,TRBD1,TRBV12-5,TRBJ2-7,CASGPQRTGSVEQYF,TGTGCTAGTGGTCCACAGCGGACAGGGTCCGTCGAGCAGTACTTC
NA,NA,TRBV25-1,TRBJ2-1,CASSEYGYNEQFF,TGTGCCAGCAGTGAATACGGGTACAATGAACAGTTCTTC
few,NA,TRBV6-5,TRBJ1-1,CATHKGENTEAFF,TGTGCCACCCATAAGGGGGAGAACACTGAAGCTTTCTTT
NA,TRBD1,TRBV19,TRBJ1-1,CASSRYPGQGDTEAFF,TGTGCCAGTAGTAGGTATCCCGGACAGGGAGACACTGAAGCTTTCTTT
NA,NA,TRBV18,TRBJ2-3,CASSPPGAAKDTQYF,TGTGCCAGCTCTCCCCCGGGAGCGGCTAAAGATACGCAGTATTTT